Listed here is a single T cell receptor beta chain. The clone's antigen remains unknown. Base qualities are not recorded, but no much larger clone differs from it by a single base. Patients with autoimmune disease history or receiving systemic immunosuppression were excluded from the trial. Peripheral blood for TCR sequencing was drawn from every dose cohort at baseline, at cycle 4 day 1 and at cycle 7 day 1. Samples came from an open-label, multicenter, first-in-human phase I dose-escalation trial of ivuxolimab. Adults with locally advanced or metastatic head and neck squamous cell, hepatocellular, melanoma or renal cell carcinoma were enrolled in the trial. Before TCR sequencing, CD4+ T cells and CD8+ T cells were sorted from peripheral blood as separate populations. The data derive from a study of OX40 agonist ivuxolimab in advanced cancers. Context from the whole study: Ivuxolimab was a fully human IgG2 agonistic monoclonal antibody targeting the costimulatory receptor OX40 (CD134). Intravenous ivuxolimab was administered to patients every 2 weeks at six dose levels: 0.01, 0.1, 0.3, 1.5, 3 and 10 mg/kg. Among the roughly 52 dose-escalation patients, around 20 had hepatocellular carcinoma, some 15 melanoma, 9 renal cell carcinoma and 9 head and neck cancer. The dose-escalation cohort was around 83% male with a mean age of about 54 years, ranging from about 20 to 80. Patients were allowed to have had prior anti-PD-1, anti-PD-L1 or anti-CTLA-4 therapy, and 40% of the dose-escalation patients had been treated with checkpoint inhibitors. Partial responses occurred in three dose-escalation patients, of whom one had hepatocellular carcinoma and two had cutaneous melanoma. Peripheral TCRbeta sequencing was intended to test whether TCR sequence diversity was altered and clonal T-cell expansion was caused by ivuxolimab. The monotherapy dose-escalation portion (N ≈ 52 patients) of the phase I ivuxolimab trial is reported in the paper.

Genomic DNA was isolated from the sorted cells so that the TCRbeta CDR3 region could be sequenced. The immunoSEQ Assay was used for sequencing of TCRbeta CDR3 regions. As stored in TCRdb, this immuneACCESS dataset retains in-frame rearrangements with V and J assigned. A fraction of the clones does not appear; measured against another copy, unresolved V genes explain less than half of the discrepancy, and the remainder lacks a known reason. This sample holds roughly 38,000 clones; about 87% were observed only once. Under 40% of the sample is taken by the ten largest. The CDR3 numbers 14 residues from cysteine through phenylalanine. Just the 42-base CDR3 DNA is kept, in frame starting at base 1. CDR1 MNHNS and CDR2 SASEGT are derived from the germline V gene. Germline trimming: 6 bases from V, 8 bases from J; junction bases outside gene matches: 7. The study at large found these results: Low levels of normalized T-cell clonal expansion were also seen in some nonresponding patients. The antigen specificity of the clonally expanded peripheral T cells was not determined. In the 0.1-3.0 mg/kg groups, partial responders were among the patients with the lowest normalized peripheral clonal expansion, particularly in CD8+ T cells. After ivuxolimab, expanded clones were on average more numerous among CD8+ T cells than among CD4+ T cells. At doses from 0.1 to 3.0 mg/kg, clonal expansion was seen in both CD4+ and CD8+ blood T cells between baseline and week 6.

The TCR was taken from an adult with an advanced solid tumor such as melanoma, head and neck, liver or kidney cancer. Sample: CD4+ or CD8+ T cells sorted from blood, taken in a trial of the OX40 agonist ivuxolimab. Recombination linked TRBV6-1 to TRBJ1-6, with TRBD1 matching 7 junction bases. Here is the DNA: TGTGCCAGCAGCGGCGGGACAGCCTATTCACCCCTCCACTTT. Translated, it reads CASSGGTAYSPLHF.